The 12 T cell receptor beta chains in this list originate from one sample, sequenced in a study of T cells in Graves' hyperthyroidism and ophthalmopathy. There were TCR beta CDR3 regions amplified from RNA transcripts. HTBI primers were the set used in a first-round RT-PCR of the TCR CDR3. TCRdb reprocessed the multiplex PCR reads with MiXCR, giving one entry per CDR3 protein. The sample yields 700,000 or so distinct CDR3 sequences, more than 14% seen once. The specimen sequenced was blood. The source of these receptors is a woman aged 45-60 years with Graves' ophthalmopathy.

Ten or more counts support this clonotype. This rearrangement joins TRBV2 to TRBJ1-6; the D is unclear. V was cut by 2 bases and J by 9 bases, with 17 bases left in between. CDR1 is SNHLY and CDR2 is FYNNEI in the germline V gene. The length of the CDR3 is 16 residues. For the CDR3, the DNA is TGTGCCAGCAGTGAAAGAGGCGGGTCTAATATTTCACCCCTCCACTTT. Translation: CASSERGGSNISPLHF.

This clonotype was detected ten times or more. The rearrangement links TRBV12-3 or TRBV12-4 to TRBJ1-1; 7 nucleotides match TRBD1. The trim removed 4 bases at V and 6 bases at J, leaving 8 bases unmatched. The CDR3 runs 14 residues. CDR3 region: CASSSTGEAAEAFF. In DNA, the CDR3 is TGTGCCAGCAGTTCTACAGGGGAGGCGGCTGAAGCTTTCTTT.

This chain joins TRBV6-1 and TRBJ2-7, with 8 nucleotides matching TRBD2. Germline CDR1 is MNHNS and CDR2 is SASEGT. The CDR3 extends over 14 amino acids. Losses at the gene ends were 9 bases for V and 3 bases for J; bases not matched to a gene: 10. In DNA form, the CDR3 reads TGTGCCAGTCGAACCGGGACTAGGATCTACGAGCAGTACTTC. It specifies CASRTGTRIYEQYF.

This clonotype was observed many times. This chain connects TRBV4-3 to TRBJ2-7; 8 bases agree with TRBD2. There are 17 residues in the CDR3. The V gene's germline CDR1 is LGHNA and CDR2 YSLEER. The V segment lost 3 bases and the J segment 1 base; nucleotides outside the gene matches: 11. Written as DNA, the CDR3 is TGCGCCAGCAGCCAGGAACTGCTGAGCGGGAGTTCCTACGAGCAGTACTTC. It specifies CASSQELLSGSSYEQYF.

The rearrangement joins TRBV5-1 to TRBJ2-3, with TRBD2 matching over 13 bases. CDR3 length equals 16 residues. In germline, CDR1 is SGHRS, CDR2 YFSETQ. V dropped 4 bases and J dropped 4; count of bases not matched to a gene: 6. The CDR3 DNA follows: TGCGCCAGCAGCATCGGACTAGCGGGAGTTTCAGATACGCAGTATTTT. This translates into CASSIGLAGVSDTQYF.

This clonotype showed up just a few times. V usage is TRBV10-2 and J usage is TRBJ1-1; 8 bases fit TRBD1. Losses at the gene ends were 3 bases for V and 2 bases for J; bases not matched to a gene: 5. The CDR3 contains 15 residues. Per germline, CDR1 WSHSY and CDR2 SAAADI. The CDR3 is CASSDRDRYNTEAFF. The DNA of the CDR3 is TGCGCCAGCAGTGATCGGGACAGGTACAACACTGAAGCTTTCTTT.

The chain is built from TRBV29-1 and TRBJ1-1, with D perhaps matching TRBD1 (5 bases). The CDR3 covers 13 residues. V was clipped by 7 bases and J by 5 bases, with 17 bases between them. Germline V CDR1 and CDR2: SQVTM, ANQGSEA. This chain's CDR3 is CSAGAGLWTEAFF. CDR3 DNA: TGCAGCGCCGGGGCAGGGCTGTGGACTGAAGCTTTCTTT.

This clonotype was detected many times. This rearrangement joins TRBV7-9 to TRBJ1-1, with D possibly TRBD1 on 5 matching bases. V was pared by 6 bases and J by 1 base, with 18 bases between. CDR1 and CDR2 (germline): SEHNR, FQNEAQ (reference sequence). CDR3 size: 16 residues. The CDR3 coding sequence is TGTGCCAGCAGTCCCCCAGGGAAGGGGAGGAACACTGAAGCTTTCTTT. It translates to CASSPPGKGRNTEAFF.

The rearrangement joins TRBV4-1 to TRBJ2-7; TRBD2 matches 7 bases. Trimming took 0 bases from V and 4 from J; bases not matched to a gene: 12. This CDR3 has 17 residues. Germline V gene lookup returns CDR1 MGHRA and CDR2 YSYEKL. The CDR3 DNA reads TGCGCCAGCAGCCAAGATCGTCCGGGCGGGAGTGGGTACGAGCAGTACTTC. The encoded protein is CASSQDRPGGSGYEQYF.

This clonotype has a count of ten or more. The chain is built from TRBV20-1 and TRBJ2-5; a possible D gene is TRBD2 (7 bases). Trimming shortened V by 6 bases and J by 4 bases, and 24 bases separated the two germline ends. The germline gives CDR1 DFQATT, CDR2 SNEGSKA (reference sequence). This CDR3 contains 16 residues. CDR3 bases: TGCAGTGCCATCCCCGGGGGGCGAGGAACGGGAGAGACCCAGTACTTC. Translated: CSAIPGGRGTGETQYF.

This clonotype has only a few counts. This may come from a read error, since a much larger clone is one base off. The chain's CDR3 is CASNPTRGGSPDNEQFF. DNA for the CDR3: TGTGCCAGCAACCCGACTCGGGGAGGTTCCCCTGACAATGAGCAGTTCTTC. The chain uses TRBV7-8 and TRBJ2-1, with D possibly matching TRBD2 (6 bases). The ends were cut back, 7 bases at V and 5 bases at J, with 24 bases in the middle. The CDR3 loop spans 17 amino acids. Germline V gives CDR1 SGHVS, CDR2 FQNEAQ. Looking up the rest from reference TRBV7-8 and TRBJ2-1 gives the full variable domain: GAGVSQSPRYKVAKRGQDVALRCDPISGHVSLFWYQQALGQGPEFLTYFQNEAQLDKSGLPSDRFFAERPEGSVSTLKIQRTQQEDSAVYLCASNPTRGGSPDNEQFFGPGTRLTVL.

CDR3 sequence reads: CASSLAGLAGGTGELFF. The CDR3 DNA reads as TGCGCCAGCAGCTTGGCCGGACTAGCGGGCGGCACCGGGGAGCTGTTTTTT. The V call is TRBV4-3, the J call TRBJ2-2; 11 bases match TRBD2. The CDR3 runs to 17 residues. The junction had 9 bases not matched to a gene; V was cut back by 5 bases and J by 4 bases. The germline gives CDR1 LGHNA, CDR2 YSLEER.